This T cell receptor beta chain was profiled in a study of cytomegalovirus exposure and HLA in healthy donors. Whole-study results and caveats: Prior analysis indicated that the majority of TCR beta V segments exhibited productivity approximately 90% or approximately 30% of the time. The study recorded 150 to 200 TCR beta chains that were cytomegalovirus-associated. Most TCRs appeared rarely, but some public TCRs recurred in many donors.

Concerning this clone: What it binds is not known.

The V gene's germline CDR1 is SGHNT and CDR2 YYREEE (reference sequence). Trimming took off 0 bases at V and 4 bases at J, with 7 bases between the two ends. The CDR3 sequence is 13 residues long. PCR used 60 Vbeta primers and 13 Jbeta primers. Original analysis: An analysis that came later counted 80 million or so unique TCR beta chains, some 11 million shared. Using immunoSEQ multiplex PCR, the repertoire was profiled, and TCRdb retains in-frame clones only, with some absent. The D gene and trimming were derived from the DNA, and the V and J assignments and clone size from that table. The sample contains 200,000 or so clones, 78% of which appear only once.

Sequencing was done on a sample of PBMCs. This chain joins TRBV5-4 and TRBJ2-5; no clear D gene. The receptor's source is a woman under 40 in good health and CMV-seropositive. CDR3: CASSLGSRETQYF. Written as DNA, the CDR3 is TGTGCCAGCAGCTTGGGTAGCAGAGAGACCCAGTACTTC.